The 7 T cell receptor beta chains reported below all come from one sample, sequenced in a study of cytomegalovirus exposure and HLA in healthy donors. Clones were read by immunoSEQ multiplex PCR, and TCRdb kept only the in-frame ones, dropping some. The sample contains over 250,000 clones, roughly nine tenths of which appear only once. The sample was PBMCs. Receptor source: a woman aged 30 to 39 in good health and CMV-seropositive.

The chain carries TRBV30 and TRBJ2-7; perhaps D is TRBD1 or TRBD2 (6 bases each). CDR1 and CDR2 from the germline V gene are GTSNPN and SVGIG (reference sequence). The CDR3 sequence is 12 residues long. Trimming cost V 6 bases and J 6 bases, with 15 bases left between them. The CDR3 DNA sequence: TGTGCCTGCCGCCGGGGGCCCTTCGAGCAGTACTTC. Translated, it gives CACRRGPFEQYF.

V gene TRBV7-3 combines with J gene TRBJ1-1, with D perhaps matching TRBD1 (5 bases). Germline-derived CDR1 and CDR2 are SGHTA and FQGTGA. This CDR3 contains 14 residues. Trimming left V 5 bases short and J 4 bases short, with 14 bases between. CDR3: CASSAGRGSTEAFF. The CDR3 coding sequence is TGTGCCAGCAGCGCCGGGCGGGGGTCCACTGAAGCTTTCTTT.

The table lists this clone with a few counts. The rearrangement links TRBV7-9 to TRBJ2-7; D perhaps matches TRBD1 (6 bases). CDR1 and CDR2 (germline): SEHNR, FQNEAQ (reference sequence). The CDR3 has 13 amino acids. Trimming shortened V by 5 bases and J by 5 bases, and 13 bases separated the two germline ends. The CDR3 nucleotides are TGTGCCAGCAGCGACACAGGGTACCACGAGCAGTACTTC. Its translation: CASSDTGYHEQYF.

This clone was detected a few times. The chain has TRBV2 and TRBJ2-7; no clear D. CDR3 length: 9 residues. The germline V gene encodes CDR1 SNHLY and CDR2 FYNNEI. CDR3 sequence reads: CASSLGFWV. CDR3 in DNA: TGTGCCAGCAGCCTCGGGTTCTGGGTC.

The chain carries TRBV28 and TRBJ2-2, with unresolved D. The CDR3 consists of 12 residues. Looked up from germline, CDR1 is MDHEN and CDR2 is SYDVKM. The ends were cut back, 8 bases at V and 2 bases at J, with 6 bases in the middle. The CDR3 DNA is TGTGCCAGCCTGAAAAACACCGGGGAGCTGTTTTTT. Protein product: CASLKNTGELFF.

The chain combines TRBV7-2 with TRBJ2-1; 12 bases map to TRBD2. The CDR3 covers 16 residues. The V and J ends lost 5 bases and 7 bases, in that order; junction bases with no gene match: 9. Germline CDR1 and CDR2: SGHTA and FQGNSA. CDR3 in amino acids: CASSPGLAGPLNEQFF. The DNA of the CDR3 is TGTGCCAGCAGCCCGGGACTAGCGGGCCCCTTGAATGAGCAGTTCTTC. Full variable domain (missing parts from reference TRBV7-2 and TRBJ2-1): GAGVSQSPSNKVTEKGKDVELRCDPISGHTALYWYRQSLGQGLEFLIYFQGNSAPDKSGLPSDRFSAERTGGSVSTLTIQRTQQEDSAVYLCASSPGLAGPLNEQFFGPGTRLTVL.

J is TRBJ1-6 and V is TRBV5-6, with unresolved D. CDR3 length equals 15 residues. V dropped 0 bases and J dropped 3 bases, with 7 bases sitting between them. Per germline, CDR1 SGHDT and CDR2 YYEEEE. The CDR3 DNA reads as TGTGCCAGCAGCTTGGTGGCAGACTATAATTCACCCCTCCACTTT. Protein: CASSLVADYNSPLHF. The full variable domain, in which reference TRBV5-6 and TRBJ1-6 provide the parts outside the CDR3, is DAGVTQSPTHLIKTRGQQVTLRCSPKSGHDTVSWYQQALGQGPQFIFQYYEEEERQRGNFPDRFSGHQFPNYSSELNVNALLLGDSALYLCASSLVADYNSPLHFGNGTRLTVT.